A single sample gave rise to the 13 T cell receptor beta chains below, sequenced in a study of OX40 agonist ivuxolimab in advanced cancers. Data came from immunoSEQ multiplex PCR; TCRdb stores just in-frame clones and leaves some out. The profile shows around 95,000 clones, 91% of them singletons. Sequencing used CD4+ or CD8+ T cells sorted from blood, obtained in a trial of the OX40 agonist ivuxolimab. Receptors originate from an adult with an advanced solid tumor such as melanoma, head and neck, liver or kidney cancer.

This chain uses TRBV20-1 with TRBJ2-5; D uncertain. This CDR3 has 11 residues. Trimming stripped 7 bases from V and 2 bases from J, with 8 bases between. Germline V lookup: CDR1 DFQATT, CDR2 SNEGSKA (reference sequence). The CDR3 DNA reads TGCAGTGTTAAGCCACAAGAGACCCAGTACTTC. It specifies CSVKPQETQYF.

The chain joins TRBV6-6 to TRBJ2-4, with D perhaps TRBD1 (6 bases). The V gene's germline CDR1 is MNHNY and CDR2 SVGAGI (reference sequence). V lost 4 bases, J lost 8 bases, and 15 bases lay in between. The length of the CDR3 is 14 residues. CDR3 nucleotide sequence: TGTGCCAGCAGTTCCCCCCAAGCAGGGGACATTCAGTACTTC. This codes for CASSSPQAGDIQYF.

The count of this clone is one. The chain carries TRBV14 and TRBJ1-2; a weak D match, TRBD1 (5 bases). Trimming pared 2 bases from V and 3 bases from J, leaving 10 bases between. The CDR3 has 14 residues. The germline V gene encodes CDR1 SGHDN and CDR2 FVKESK. For the CDR3, the DNA is TGTGCCAGCAGCCAACAGATGACAGACTATGGCTACACCTTC. This sequence encodes CASSQQMTDYGYTF.

This clone occurred a few times. The CDR3 region has the DNA TGTGCAAGTCGTCCGAACGGCACTGAAGCTTTCTTT. This translates into CASRPNGTEAFF. This chain joins TRBV12-2 and TRBJ1-1. TRBV12-2 is tagged as a pseudogene. This CDR3 has 12 amino acids.

The gene calls are TRBV9 and TRBJ1-1; possibly TRBD1 for D (6 bases). There are 13 residues in the CDR3. The V end lost 5 bases, the J end lost 3 bases, and 11 bases lay between the germline ends. CDR1 SGDLS and CDR2 YYNGEE come from the germline V gene. The CDR3 DNA sequence: TGTGCCAGCAGACAGGGACTCGACACTGAAGCTTTCTTT. It specifies CASRQGLDTEAFF.

The chain carries TRBV5-5 and TRBJ2-7; the match to TRBD1 covers 7 bases. Germline V CDR1 and CDR2: SGHKS, YYEKEE (reference sequence). The CDR3 consists of 16 residues. V shed 5 bases, J shed 2 bases, and the junction held 13 bases outside the gene matches. CDR3 loop: CASSSIGGRGTYEQYF. The CDR3 DNA reads as TGTGCCAGCAGTTCGATAGGGGGCAGGGGGACCTACGAGCAGTACTTC.

This clone was seen only once. The chain carries TRBV7-9 and TRBJ1-1; D uncertain. V lost 1 base, J lost 3 bases, and 6 bases lay in between. The V gene's germline CDR1 is SEHNR and CDR2 FQNEAQ (reference sequence). The CDR3 spans 13 residues. For the CDR3, the DNA is TGTGCCAGCAGCTTAGATCGTGACACTGAAGCTTTCTTT. It encodes CASSLDRDTEAFF.

The gene calls are TRBV19 and TRBJ2-2, with D possibly being TRBD1 or TRBD2 (6 bases each). V gave up 1 base and J gave up 7 bases, with 13 bases separating them. This CDR3 spans 15 amino acids. Germline CDR1 reads LNHDA; CDR2 reads SQIVND (reference sequence). The CDR3 nucleotides are TGTGCCAGTAGTATAGCGTCGGGGGCGGGCGGGGAGCTGTTTTTT. It is translated as CASSIASGAGGELFF.

This clone was observed a few times. J is TRBJ2-6 and V is TRBV6-1; D perhaps matches TRBD1 (5 bases). CDR3 length: 15 residues. Germline CDR1 and CDR2: MNHNS and SASEGT. V was clipped by 7 bases and J by 0 bases, with 10 bases between them. The CDR3: CASTPQGSGANVLTF. In nucleotides, the CDR3 is TGTGCCAGCACCCCTCAGGGCTCTGGGGCCAACGTCCTGACTTTC.

In regard to this clone: Other DNA sequences within the sample encode an identical CDR3. The chain employs TRBV18 and TRBJ2-7; TRBD1 or TRBD2 may be the D gene (5 bases each). The CDR3 is made up of 12 amino acids. Germline assignment: CDR1 KGHSH and CDR2 LQKENI. V was clipped by 6 bases and J by 3 bases, with 9 bases between them. CDR3 residues: CASSPGSYEQYF. The CDR3 DNA reads TGTGCCAGCTCTCCAGGGAGCTACGAGCAGTACTTC.

This chain links TRBV9 with TRBJ2-2, with TRBD1 matching over 10 bases. This CDR3 is 16 amino acids long. Germline-derived CDR1 and CDR2 are SGDLS and YYNGEE. With 4 bases clipped from V and 1 base from J, the junction kept 4 bases outside the gene matches. CDR3: CASSIRDRGNTGELFF. The CDR3 DNA follows: TGTGCCAGCAGCATCCGGGACAGGGGGAACACCGGGGAGCTGTTTTTT. Complete variable domain (other parts from reference TRBV9 and TRBJ2-2): DSGVTQTPKHLITATGQRVTLRCSPRSGDLSVYWYQQSLDQGLQFLIQYYNGEERAKGNILERFSAQQFPDLHSELNLSSLELGDSALYFCASSIRDRGNTGELFFGEGSRLTVL.

For the CDR3, the DNA is TGTGCCAGCAGTTACTCGGGGGACAGGGTGACTGAAGCTTTCTTT. Translated, it gives CASSYSGDRVTEAFF. J is TRBJ1-1 and V is TRBV6-5; 9 bases align to TRBD1. V lost 0 bases and J lost 5; bases outside the gene matches: 4. This CDR3 has 15 amino acids. Germline V gives CDR1 MNHEY, CDR2 SVGAGI.

This clone was seen a few times. This chain joins TRBV10-1 and TRBJ2-7; 8 bases agree with TRBD2. CDR1 and CDR2 from the germline V gene are WNHNN and SYGVQD (reference sequence). This CDR3 is 16 amino acids long. The V and J ends lost 8 bases and 3 bases, in that order; junction bases with no gene match: 15. The CDR3, as DNA: TGCGCCAGCCGTCTCGTACCGGGAGGGCCCGGCTACGAGCAGTACTTC. Translating gives CASRLVPGGPGYEQYF.